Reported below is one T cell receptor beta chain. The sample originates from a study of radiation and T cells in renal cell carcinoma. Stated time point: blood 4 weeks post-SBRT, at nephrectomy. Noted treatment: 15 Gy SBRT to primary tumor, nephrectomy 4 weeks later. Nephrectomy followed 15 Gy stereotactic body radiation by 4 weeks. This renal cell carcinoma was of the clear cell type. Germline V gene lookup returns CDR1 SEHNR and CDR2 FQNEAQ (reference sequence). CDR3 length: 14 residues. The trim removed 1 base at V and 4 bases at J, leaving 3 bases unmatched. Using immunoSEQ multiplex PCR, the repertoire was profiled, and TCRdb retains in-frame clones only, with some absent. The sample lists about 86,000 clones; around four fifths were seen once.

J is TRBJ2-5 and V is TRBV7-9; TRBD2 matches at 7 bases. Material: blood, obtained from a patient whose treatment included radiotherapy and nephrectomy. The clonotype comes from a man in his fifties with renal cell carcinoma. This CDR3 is CASSLGGGRETQYF. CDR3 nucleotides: TGTGCCAGCAGCTTAGGTGGCGGGAGAGAGACCCAGTACTTC.